A single sample gave rise to the 13 T cell receptor beta chains below, sequenced in a study of blood T cells in healthy people across ages. With a J-beta primer mix and a sample-barcoded 5' primer, a second PCR ran 7 to 11 cycles. TCRdb redid the calling of the 5' RACE reads with MiXCR, one entry per CDR3 protein. Found here are 800,000 to 950,000 distinct CDR3 sequences, 25% to 35% of them singletons; the top ten hold 10%. In addition, the sample was reused for a study of T cells of mothers and their children.

The sequencing input was blood. The receptors derive from a woman aged 40 to 49 in good health.

Points on this clonotype: One junction end does not reproduce the germline sequence, and a read error may be involved. The chain has TRBV7-2 and TRBJ2-7, with 9 bases matching TRBD2. CDR1 is SGHTA and CDR2 is FQGNSA in the germline V gene. This CDR3 comprises 18 residues. In DNA form, the CDR3 reads TGTGCCGGCAGCTTAGGATTAGCGGGGGCCATCAGAACCTACGAGCAGTACTTC. It yields the protein CAGSLGLAGAIRTYEQYF.

On this clonotype itself: A junction boundary mismatches the germline segment, possibly from a read error. The V gene is TRBV6-6, the J gene TRBJ1-3; 7 bases map to TRBD1. The length of the CDR3 is 17 residues. Germline CDR1 reads MNHNY; CDR2 reads SVGAGI (reference sequence). The CDR3 loop is CANSYAQGTFSGNTIYF. The CDR3, as DNA: TGTGCCAACAGTTACGCACAGGGGACTTTCTCTGGAAACACCATATATTTT.

The V gene is TRBV11-2, the J gene TRBJ1-1, with TRBD1 identical over 7 bases. V dropped 7 bases and J dropped 1; count of bases not matched to a gene: 6. The CDR3 sequence is 14 residues long. CDR1 SGHAT and CDR2 FQNNGV come from the germline V gene. CDR3 DNA: TGTGCCAGCAACCTGAACAGGGGGAACACTGAAGCTTTCTTT. Translation gives CASNLNRGNTEAFF.

V is TRBV28 and J is TRBJ2-3, with D perhaps matching TRBD1 or TRBD2 (7 bases each). This CDR3 is 16 amino acids long. The V end lost 7 bases, the J end lost 2 bases, and 19 bases lay between the germline ends. Germline CDR1 is MDHEN and CDR2 is SYDVKM. Here the CDR3 reads CASKEGGTAFTDTQYF. The DNA for the CDR3 is TGTGCCAGCAAAGAGGGGGGGACAGCGTTCACAGATACGCAGTATTTT. The variable domain in full, with the rest retrieved from reference TRBV28 and TRBJ2-3, is DVKVTQSSRYLVKRTGEKVFLECVQDMDHENMFWYRQDPGLGLRLIYFSYDVKMKEKGDIPEGYSVSREKKERFSLILESASTNQTSMYLCASKEGGTAFTDTQYFGPGTRLTVL.

Turning to this clonotype: One junction end does not reproduce the germline sequence, and a read error may be involved. V and J are TRBV29-1 and TRBJ1-2; D remains ambiguous. Germline CDR1 reads SQVTM; CDR2 reads ANQGSEA. The CDR3 has 11 residues. CDR3: CSVDDNCGYTF. CDR3 sequence (DNA): TGCAGCGTTGATGACAACTGTGGCTACACCTTC.

This clonotype was recorded only once. The chain employs TRBV5-1 and TRBJ1-3, with D perhaps matching TRBD1 (5 bases). V lost 4 bases and J lost 5, with 13 bases in between. The CDR3 length is 14 residues. Per germline, CDR1 SGHRS and CDR2 YFSETQ. The CDR3 region has the DNA TGCGCCAGCAGCCCCTCCCAGGGAAGAAACACCATATATTTT. It encodes CASSPSQGRNTIYF.

This clonotype was observed many times. The V call is TRBV29-1, the J call TRBJ2-3; D is uncertain. CDR1 and CDR2 from the germline V gene are SQVTM and ANQGSEA. The length of the CDR3 is 14 residues. Trimming took 1 base from V and 5 from J, leaving 13 bases between them. CDR3 sequence (DNA): TGCAGCGTTGAAGTGGTCAACCGAGGAGATACGCAGTATTTT. Translating gives CSVEVVNRGDTQYF.

The J gene is TRBJ1-2, the V gene TRBV24-1; D is unclear. The CDR3 covers 14 residues. The V gene lost 5 bases and the J gene lost 0 bases, with 9 bases spanning the gap. Germline V gene data show CDR1 as KGHDR and CDR2 as SFDVKD. The CDR3 DNA follows: TGTGCCACCAGTGTTTTAACAGCTAACTATGGCTACACCTTC. Its translation: CATSVLTANYGYTF.

The sample holds a few counts of this clonotype. CDR3 in amino acids: CASSEGGTRDYEQYF. The CDR3 DNA is TGTGCCAGCAGCGAAGGGGGGACAAGAGACTACGAGCAGTACTTC. The J gene is TRBJ2-7, the V gene TRBV9; D may correspond to TRBD1 or TRBD2 (6 bases each). The germline CDR1 and CDR2 sequences are SGDLS and YYNGEE. This CDR3 region has 15 residues. V dropped 3 bases and J dropped 3 bases, with 16 bases sitting between them.

Details on this clonotype: This may arise from a read error, as a much more abundant clone is one base away. The J gene is TRBJ1-5, the V gene TRBV18, with D uncertain. This CDR3 region has 14 residues. Germline V CDR1 and CDR2: KGHSH, LQKENI. CDR3 protein: CTSSEQRGNQPQHF. In DNA form, the CDR3 reads TGTACCAGCTCCGAACAGAGGGGCAATCAGCCCCAGCATTTT.

The V and J genes are TRBV20-1 and TRBJ1-4, with D tentatively TRBD1 (5 bases). Germline V gives CDR1 DFQATT, CDR2 SNEGSKA (reference sequence). This CDR3 has 15 amino acids. V was cut by 1 base and J by 3 bases, with 12 bases left in between. The CDR3 reads CSARGVGGSNEKLFF. CDR3 coding DNA: TGCAGTGCTAGAGGGGTCGGGGGATCTAATGAAAAACTGTTTTTT.

This clonotype turned up a few times. A much bigger clone sits one base away, suggesting this may be a read error. This chain connects TRBV20-1 to TRBJ2-7, with 7 bases identical to TRBD2. Losses at the gene ends were 3 bases for V and 3 bases for J; bases not matched to a gene: 2. The CDR3 covers 12 residues. Germline V gene data show CDR1 as DFQATT and CDR2 as SNEGSKA (reference sequence). The CDR3 DNA reads as TGCAGTGCTAGGGGCGGGGGCTACGAGCAGTACTTC. It is translated as CSARGGGYEQYF.

The rearrangement joins TRBV6-5 to TRBJ2-4, with no clear D. The J call may be wrong; the DNA end is better matched by TRBJ2-5. The germline CDR1 and CDR2 sequences are MNHEY and SVGAGI. CDR3 length: 14 residues. CDR3 in amino acids: CASSYSSWEETQYF. The CDR3 DNA reads as TGTGCCAGCAGTTACTCGAGTTGGGAAGAGACCCAGTACTTC.